A selection of T cell receptor beta chains follows, all from one sample in a study of T-cell reconstitution after alpha-beta-depleted transplantation in children. TCRdb used MiXCR to reprocess the PCR reads, holding one entry per CDR3 protein. The data hold a few hundred thousand distinct CDR3 sequences, with 13% observed a single time. The specimen comprised PBMCs, sampled from the stem cell graft. These receptors all come from a human donor who donated a stem cell graft to a child with Fanconi anemia. CDR3s leave out the opening cysteine and the closing phenylalanine or tryptophan. Part of the rows lack a size; the others show once, few, many or a class for expanded clones.

clone_size	v_call	j_call	cdr3_aa
NA	TRBV29-1	TRBJ1-1	SVVANTEAF
NA	TRBV2	TRBJ2-2	ASHRDANTGELF
few	TRBV6-1	TRBJ1-2	ASSEEEIYYGYT
NA	TRBV13	TRBJ1-1	ASSPLPTAEAF
few	TRBV5-4	TRBJ2-1	ASSLPGQSSYNEQF
NA	TRBV27	TRBJ1-5	ASSPSAGHSNQPQH
few	TRBV5-1	TRBJ1-1	ASRVGAGNTEAF
few	TRBV7-9	TRBJ1-6	ASSRPGQVDSPLH
NA	TRBV4-3	TRBJ2-2	ASRDQGGDTGELF
few	TRBV9	TRBJ1-1	ASSLLTTGGNTEAF
many	TRBV20-1	TRBJ1-2	SARVGTGDGYT
NA	TRBV30	TRBJ1-2	AWTSSQYYGYT
many	TRBV7-9	TRBJ2-3	ASSTGLAGVSDTQY
NA	TRBV4-2	TRBJ2-1	ASTLTVSSYNEQF
many	TRBV7-2	TRBJ2-3	ASSLGNAGRDTQY
few	TRBV29-1	TRBJ2-1	SVAPSYNEQF
few	TRBV4-3	TRBJ2-1	ASSQDLDRDNEQF
many	TRBV6-2/TRBV6-3	TRBJ2-1	ASRNRYEVLDRGRNEQF
NA	TRBV2	TRBJ2-5	ASRQQGMGTQY
NA	TRBV18	TRBJ1-1	ASSPPTALQGTEAF